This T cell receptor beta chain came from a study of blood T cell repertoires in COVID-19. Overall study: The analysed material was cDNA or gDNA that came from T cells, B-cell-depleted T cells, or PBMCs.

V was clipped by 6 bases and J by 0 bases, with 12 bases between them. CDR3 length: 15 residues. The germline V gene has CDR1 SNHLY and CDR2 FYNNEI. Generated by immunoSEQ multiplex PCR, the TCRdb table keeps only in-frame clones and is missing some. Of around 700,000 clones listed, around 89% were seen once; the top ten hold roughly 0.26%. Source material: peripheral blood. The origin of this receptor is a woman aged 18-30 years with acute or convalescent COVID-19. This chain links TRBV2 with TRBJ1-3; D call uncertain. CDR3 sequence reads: CASRDGEGSGNTIYF. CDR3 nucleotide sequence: TGTGCCAGCAGGGACGGGGAAGGCTCTGGAAACACCATATATTTT.